This T cell receptor (beta chain) was found in a study of T cell changes during pregnancy in multiple sclerosis (dated by TCRdb to about 2019). Concerning the study at large: The study looked at changes in the T cell repertoire across pregnancy in women with multiple sclerosis.

Receptors were amplified or captured by the immunoSEQ multiplex PCR assay. This immuneACCESS table, as held by TCRdb, lists in-frame sequences with V and J called but not all clones. Of the missing ones, under half trace to an unresolved V gene in checked studies; the others have no known cause. The sample table contains 30,000 to 40,000 clones; only one count was recorded for approximately 89% of them. The top ten constitute 5.5% to 7% of the sample. Compared with germline, V lacks 6 bases and J lacks 1 base; bases without a gene match: 8. Sequences MDHEN (CDR1) and SYDVKM (CDR2) are obtained from the germline V gene. The CDR3 measures 15 amino acids from cysteine to phenylalanine. The CDR3 DNA has 45 bases and is translated from base 1. As for this clone: Its antigen is still unknown. Per-base qualities were not stored, and no clone one base away is much larger.

Sequencing was performed on CD8+ T cells from peripheral blood mononuclear cells, taken in the second trimester of pregnancy. The clonotype was recovered from a female donor with multiple sclerosis, enrolled in a pregnancy study. The chain employs TRBV28 and TRBJ2-7; 8 nucleotides in the junction match TRBD2. The nucleotide sequence reads TGTGCCAGCAGCCCTAATAGCGGGACTTCCTACGAGCAGTACTTC. Its translation is CASSPNSGTSYEQYF.